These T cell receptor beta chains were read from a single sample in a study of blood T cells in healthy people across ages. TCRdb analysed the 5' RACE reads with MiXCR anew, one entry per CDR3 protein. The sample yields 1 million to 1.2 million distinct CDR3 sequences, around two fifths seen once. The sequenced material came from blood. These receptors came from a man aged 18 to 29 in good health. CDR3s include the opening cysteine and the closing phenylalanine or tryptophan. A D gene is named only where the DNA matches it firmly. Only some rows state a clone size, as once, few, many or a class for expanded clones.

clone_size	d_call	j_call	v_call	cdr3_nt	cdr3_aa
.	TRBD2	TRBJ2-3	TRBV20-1	TGCAGTGCTCCGCGACTAGCGGGGGGGGTGGATAGAGATACGCAGTATTTT	CSAPRLAGGVDRDTQYF
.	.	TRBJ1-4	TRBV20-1	TGCAGTGCAGCCCCCTCTATAAATGAAAAACTGTTTTTT	CSAAPSINEKLFF
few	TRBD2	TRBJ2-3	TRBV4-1	TGCGCCAGCAGCCAAGAATTTAGCGGGACGACTAGCACAGATACGCAGTATTTT	CASSQEFSGTTSTDTQYF
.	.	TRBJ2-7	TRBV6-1	TGTGCCAGCAGTGATCTAAAGGTGGACGAGCAGTACTTC	CASSDLKVDEQYF
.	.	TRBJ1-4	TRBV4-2	TGTGCCAGCAGCCAAGCGGGCAGTGCAACTAATGAAAAACTGTTTTTT	CASSQAGSATNEKLFF
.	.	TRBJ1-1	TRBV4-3	TGCGCCAGCAGCCAAGATCCCTCAGGCAGGGCGAACACTGAAGCTTTCTTT	CASSQDPSGRANTEAFF
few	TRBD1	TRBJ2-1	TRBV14	TGTGCCAGCAGCCCCTACAGGGGATCTAGGAATGAGCAGTTCTTC	CASSPYRGSRNEQFF
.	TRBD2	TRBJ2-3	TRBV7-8	TGTGCCAGCAGCTTTGGTAGCGGGGGGGATGCAGATACGCAGTATTTT	CASSFGSGGDADTQYF
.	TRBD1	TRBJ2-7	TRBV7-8	TGTGCCAGCAGCACGCGGGACAGGGACTACGAGCAGTACTTC	CASSTRDRDYEQYF
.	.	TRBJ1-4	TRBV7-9	TGTGCCAGCAGTCTCTTTAGGCAGGGCAATGAAAAACTGTTTTTT	CASSLFRQGNEKLFF
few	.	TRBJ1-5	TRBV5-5	TGTGCCAGCAGCACGGGACTTTATAGCAATCAGCCCCAGCATTTT	CASSTGLYSNQPQHF
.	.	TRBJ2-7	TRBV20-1	TGCAGTGCTAGAGAAGCAGAACCCCACGAGCAGTACTTC	CSAREAEPHEQYF
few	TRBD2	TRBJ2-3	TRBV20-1	TGCAGTGCTCGTCTTAGCGGGAGCACAGATACGCAGTATTTT	CSARLSGSTDTQYF
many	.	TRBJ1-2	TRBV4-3	TGCGCCAGCAGCCAAGACTTCTCCCGGGTCTATGGCTACACCTTC	CASSQDFSRVYGYTF
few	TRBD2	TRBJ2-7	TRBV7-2	TGTGCCAGCAGCTACGGGGGGGCGGCTTACGAGCAGTACTTC	CASSYGGAAYEQYF
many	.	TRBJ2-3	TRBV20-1	TGCAGTGCTCCGGGACGCAGCACAGATACGCAGTATTTT	CSAPGRSTDTQYF